These T cell receptor beta chains were read from a single sample in a study of blood T cell repertoires in COVID-19. TCRdb's table, derived via immunoSEQ multiplex PCR, lists solely in-frame clones and lacks some. The sample shows more than 150,000 clones, around 86% of them seen only once. The specimen was peripheral blood. Receptor source: a man aged 70-80 years who had recovered from COVID-19. Each CDR3 is given with its conserved first and last residue. A D gene is named only where the DNA matches it firmly. Rows give clone size only sometimes, using once, few, many, or a class for an expanded clone.

j_call v_call d_call clone_size cdr3_nt cdr3_aa
TRBJ2-7 TRBV6-2/TRBV6-3 TRBD2 . TGTGCCAGCAGTCACGGACTAGCGGGAGTGCAGGAGCAGTACTTC CASSHGLAGVQEQYF
TRBJ2-1 TRBV7-2 . . TGTGCCAGCAGCCTCCGGGACTCGAACAATGAGCAGTTCTTC CASSLRDSNNEQFF
TRBJ2-5 TRBV30 TRBD1 . TGTGCCTGGAGGGGACAGCCCCACGGGACCCAGTACTTC CAWRGQPHGTQYF
TRBJ2-3 TRBV28 TRBD1 . TGTGCCAGCAGCCACCGGACAGGAAGCACAGATACGCAGTATTTT CASSHRTGSTDTQYF
TRBJ2-7 TRBV4-3 TRBD1 . TGCGCCAGCAGCCGAACCGGGACAGGGTCTTTCTACGAGCAGTACTTC CASSRTGTGSFYEQYF
TRBJ2-7 TRBV11-2 TRBD2 . TGTGCCAGCAGTCAAGCGGGATCGAACTCCTACGAGCAGTACTTC CASSQAGSNSYEQYF
TRBJ2-1 TRBV6-6 TRBD1 . TGTGCCAGCAGTTACACAGACAGGGGGGTCAATGAGCAGTTCTTC CASSYTDRGVNEQFF
TRBJ1-1 TRBV5-1 . . TGCGCCAGCAGCTTGGTAGCCGCGGTTATGGCTGAAGCTTTCTTT CASSLVAAVMAEAFF
TRBJ1-1 TRBV3-1/TRBV3-2 TRBD1 . TGTGCCAGCAGCCTAGGGACAGTGAACACTGAAGCTTTCTTT CASSLGTVNTEAFF
TRBJ1-5 TRBV28 . . TGTGCCACCGCCAGGTGGCAGGGTGGCAATCAGCCCCAGCATTTT CATARWQGGNQPQHF
TRBJ2-5 TRBV9 . once TGTGCCAGCAGCGTAGACCCAGGGATGGAGACCCAGTACTTC CASSVDPGMETQYF
TRBJ2-1 TRBV9 TRBD2 . TGTGCCAGCAGCGTAGCTGCAGGACTAGCGGGAGGGGGAGAGCAGTTCTTC CASSVAAGLAGGGEQFF
TRBJ1-2 TRBV7-9 TRBD1 . TGTGCCAGCAGCTTAGGACAGGGCCTGAACTATGGCTACACCTTC CASSLGQGLNYGYTF
TRBJ1-1 TRBV11-2 . . TGTGCCAGCAGCTTAGCCTATGAAGCTTTCTTT CASSLAYEAFF
TRBJ1-2 TRBV18 TRBD1 . TGTGCCAGCTTTCCCTTGACAGGGCAAGGCTACACCTTC CASFPLTGQGYTF
TRBJ1-1 TRBV7-2 . . TGTGCCAGCAGCGGCCGAATTACTGAAGCTTTCTTT CASSGRITEAFF
TRBJ1-2 TRBV5-4 . . TGTGCCAGCAGCTCCTACAGGGACGGCTATGGCTACACCTTC CASSSYRDGYGYTF
TRBJ2-3 TRBV6-4 . many TGTGCCAGCAGTGTTTCAGCGGGTAGCACAGATACGCAGTATTTT CASSVSAGSTDTQYF
TRBJ2-4 TRBV3-1/TRBV3-2 . . TGTGCCAGCAGCCAAGATAGAGGGCCCAGGAACATTCAGTACTTC CASSQDRGPRNIQYF
TRBJ2-3 TRBV2 . . TGTGCCAGCAGTGAGGTACCGGGAGAAGTAACAGATACGCAGTATTTT CASSEVPGEVTDTQYF
TRBJ1-3 TRBV7-9 TRBD1 . TGTGCCAGCAGCTTTGCAGGGGGCCCTACCTCTGGAAACACCATATATTTT CASSFAGGPTSGNTIYF
TRBJ2-3 TRBV10-3 . . TGTGCCATCAGTCCGACTTCGTCGAGCACAGATACGCAGTATTTT CAISPTSSSTDTQYF
TRBJ1-5 TRBV11-2 . . TGTGCCAGCAGCCCGGACGGGACTGGCAATCAGCCCCAGCATTTT CASSPDGTGNQPQHF
TRBJ2-1 TRBV28 TRBD2 many TGTGCCAGCGTGAAAGAGAGCGGGAGCGACTACAATGAGCAGTTCTTC CASVKESGSDYNEQFF
TRBJ1-1 TRBV7-3 TRBD1 . TGTGCCAGCAGCGCAGGGACAGGTAGTGAAGCTTTCTTT CASSAGTGSEAFF
TRBJ2-7 TRBV5-6 . . TGTGCCAGCAGCTTGGACAGGACTTCCCGGGCGGGAAAGACCCACGAGCAGTACTTC CASSLDRTSRAGKTHEQYF
TRBJ2-5 TRBV2 TRBD2 few TGTGCCAGCACGTTAGGCGGGAGCCCTCAAGAGACCCAGTACTTC CASTLGGSPQETQYF
TRBJ2-3 TRBV30 . . TGTGCCTGGAGTGCCGGGATGGGGGATACGCAGTATTTT CAWSAGMGDTQYF
TRBJ1-5 TRBV7-2 . . TGTGCCAGCAGCCCTACCCGGGTGGAGCCCCAGCATTTT CASSPTRVEPQHF
TRBJ1-1 TRBV7-8 TRBD1 . TGTGCCAGCAGGTTACAGGGGGATTCTGAAGCTTTCTTT CASRLQGDSEAFF
TRBJ1-4 TRBV4-2 TRBD1 . TGTGCCAGCAGCCAAGGGCCCCTACAGGGGGCTAGGGAAAAACTGTTTTTT CASSQGPLQGAREKLFF
TRBJ2-7 TRBV6-5 . . TGTGCCAGCAGTTACTCGGGCCAGTCCCTTACCTACGAGCAGTACTTC CASSYSGQSLTYEQYF
TRBJ1-1 TRBV5-5 TRBD1 . TGTGCCAGCAGCTTGGGACAGGGACTGAACACTGAAGCTTTCTTT CASSLGQGLNTEAFF
TRBJ2-5 TRBV7-7 TRBD2 . TGTGCTAGCAGCTTTGGTCTAGCGGAAGAGACCCAGTACTTC CASSFGLAEETQYF
TRBJ2-5 TRBV24-1 . . TGTGCCACCAGTGCCGAGGCCCGGGGAGAGACCCAGTACTTC CATSAEARGETQYF
TRBJ2-3 TRBV6-5 TRBD2 . TGTGCCAGCAGTTACCGTAGCGGGAGGGTCACAGATACGCAGTATTTT CASSYRSGRVTDTQYF
TRBJ2-5 TRBV3-1/TRBV3-2 . . TGTGCCAGCAGCCAATCCCGGGTGGGCCAAGAGACCCAGTACTTC CASSQSRVGQETQYF
TRBJ2-1 TRBV5-1 TRBD2 . TGCGCCAGCAGCTGGGGGACTAGCGGGAGGGACCACTACAATGAGCAGTTCTTC CASSWGTSGRDHYNEQFF
TRBJ1-2 TRBV5-4 . . TGTGCCAGCAGCTTCTCCGGGAACTATGGCTACACCTTC CASSFSGNYGYTF
TRBJ2-3 TRBV19 TRBD1 . TGTGCCAGTAACTTGGACAGGCACACAGATACGCAGTATTTT CASNLDRHTDTQYF
TRBJ1-3 TRBV3-1/TRBV3-2 TRBD1 . TGTGCCAGCAGCCAAGATCACGGGCAGGGGGCGTCTGGAAACACCATATATTTT CASSQDHGQGASGNTIYF
TRBJ2-1 TRBV6-5 . . TGTGCCAGCAGTTACTCGTCAGGGCAGCAGTTCTTC CASSYSSGQQFF
TRBJ2-7 TRBV5-1 TRBD1 . TGCGCCAGCAGCTCGACAGGGATCTACGAGCAGTACTTC CASSSTGIYEQYF
TRBJ2-2 TRBV6-5 . once TGTGCCAGTAAAAACAGGGACATTACCGGGGAGCTGTTTTTT CASKNRDITGELFF
TRBJ2-7 TRBV23-1 TRBD2 . TGCGCCAGCAGTCTGACTAGCGGGAGCCTGTCCTACGAGCAGTACTTC CASSLTSGSLSYEQYF